The clone carrying this TCR beta chain has a handful of counts. The antigen remains unidentified. Pregnant or lactating patients and those with other autoimmune diseases or uncontrolled infections were excluded. The diagnosis combined clinical symptoms, thyroxine, TRAb, thyroid ultrasound and orbital computed tomography scans. PBMCs stemmed from around 10 ml of fresh peripheral blood. The sample comes from a study of Graves' ophthalmopathy and Graves' hyperthyroidism. From RNA, the CDR3 regions of TCR beta chains were amplified and sequenced. RT-PCR was first run with HTBI primers, then multiplex PCR in a second round. Each CDR3 protein gets one entry after TCRdb re-called the multiplex PCR reads with MiXCR. The table records approximately 700,000 distinct CDR3 sequences, 35% to 50% of them present only once. CDR3 length equals 13 residues. V lost 6 bases and J lost 3; bases outside the gene matches: 4. The germline gives CDR1 SNHLY, CDR2 FYNNEI.

Study outcomes and limitations: Using a 13-signature model, the authors split ophthalmopathy from stable hyperthyroidism, with under 90% sensitivity and approximately 78% specificity.

The TCR sequence derives from an adult man with Graves' ophthalmopathy. The chain employs TRBV2 and TRBJ2-7; TRBD2 agrees at 8 bases. The source material was peripheral blood. CDR3 DNA: TGTGCCAGCAGAAAGAGCGGGAGCTACGAGCAGTACTTC. This translates into CASRKSGSYEQYF. Full variable domain (outside the CDR3, taken from reference TRBV2 and TRBJ2-7): EPEVTQTPSHQVTQMGQEVILRCVPISNHLYFYWYRQILGQKVEFLVSFYNNEISEKSEIFDDQFSVERPDGSNFTLKIRSTKLEDSAMYFCASRKSGSYEQYFGPGTRLTVT.